This is a list of T cell receptor beta chains from one sample in a study of control samples from healthy donors and cancer patients. Assay: immunoSEQ multiplex PCR; the TCRdb copy retains only in-frame clones and omits some. The profile shows 150,000 or so clones, less than 95% of them singletons. The sequenced sample consisted of blood. All receptors come from a man in his late teens or twenties in good health. Each CDR3 is given with its conserved first and last residue. Fields, in order: clone size, CDR3 length, J gene, V gene, D gene, CDR3 protein, CDR3 DNA. The D gene is left open where the match is weak. Expanded clones get a size class; other rows say once, few or many, or leave the size out.

abundance: NA
len: 19
j_gene: TRBJ1-1
v_gene: TRBV10-3
d_gene: TRBD1
CDR3aa: CAIRGDRGPAPPIFTEAFF
CDR3nt: TGTGCCATCAGGGGAGACAGGGGCCCCGCGCCCCCGATCTTCACTGAAGCTTTCTTT

abundance: NA
len: 13
j_gene: TRBJ2-3
v_gene: TRBV28
d_gene: NA
CDR3aa: CASSHRDLDTQYF
CDR3nt: TGTGCCAGCAGCCACAGGGATTTAGATACGCAGTATTTT

abundance: NA
len: 16
j_gene: TRBJ1-2
v_gene: TRBV6-1
d_gene: TRBD1
CDR3aa: CASSENGQGAYYGYTF
CDR3nt: TGTGCCAGCAGTGAGAATGGACAGGGGGCATACTATGGCTACACCTTC

abundance: NA
len: 14
j_gene: TRBJ1-4
v_gene: TRBV10-2
d_gene: TRBD1
CDR3aa: CASSEGQGGEKLFF
CDR3nt: TGCGCCAGCAGTGAGGGACAGGGAGGTGAAAAACTGTTTTTT

abundance: NA
len: 14
j_gene: TRBJ1-3
v_gene: TRBV7-2
d_gene: NA
CDR3aa: CASSPQGSGNTIYF
CDR3nt: TGTGCCAGCAGCCCCCAGGGCTCGGGAAACACCATATATTTT

abundance: NA
len: 13
j_gene: TRBJ2-7
v_gene: TRBV5-1
d_gene: NA
CDR3aa: CASRPPSGYEQYF
CDR3nt: TGCGCCAGCAGACCCCCTTCTGGATACGAGCAGTACTTC

abundance: few
len: 16
j_gene: TRBJ1-1
v_gene: TRBV11-2
d_gene: NA
CDR3aa: CASSFGGQSRGPEAFF
CDR3nt: TGTGCCAGCAGCTTCGGGGGGCAGTCCCGGGGCCCTGAAGCTTTCTTT

abundance: few
len: 14
j_gene: TRBJ1-5
v_gene: TRBV4-1
d_gene: NA
CDR3aa: CASSPGGSNQPQHF
CDR3nt: TGCGCCAGCAGCCCTGGTGGGAGCAATCAGCCCCAGCATTTT

abundance: NA
len: 16
j_gene: TRBJ2-5
v_gene: TRBV5-1
d_gene: TRBD2
CDR3aa: CASSLEGLAGRETQYF
CDR3nt: TGCGCCAGCAGCTTGGAGGGACTAGCGGGGAGGGAGACCCAGTACTTC

abundance: NA
len: 15
j_gene: TRBJ2-1
v_gene: TRBV9
d_gene: NA
CDR3aa: CASSVDAGSYNEQFF
CDR3nt: TGTGCCAGCAGCGTAGATGCCGGCTCTTACAATGAGCAGTTCTTC

abundance: once
len: 15
j_gene: TRBJ1-4
v_gene: TRBV4-3
d_gene: NA
CDR3aa: CASSQDLPTNEKLFF
CDR3nt: TGCGCCAGCAGCCAAGATTTGCCAACTAATGAAAAACTGTTTTTT

abundance: NA
len: 16
j_gene: TRBJ2-1
v_gene: TRBV18
d_gene: TRBD2
CDR3aa: CASSPRTSGDHNEQFF
CDR3nt: TGTGCCAGCTCACCTAGGACTAGCGGGGACCACAATGAGCAGTTCTTC

abundance: NA
len: 14
j_gene: TRBJ2-3
v_gene: TRBV24-1
d_gene: TRBD1
CDR3aa: CATSGRGQPDTQYF
CDR3nt: TGTGCCACCTCAGGCAGGGGGCAACCAGATACGCAGTATTTT

abundance: NA
len: 15
j_gene: TRBJ1-2
v_gene: TRBV30
d_gene: TRBD1
CDR3aa: CAWRVPGQGFYGYTF
CDR3nt: TGTGCCTGGAGAGTCCCGGGACAGGGGTTCTATGGCTACACCTTC

abundance: NA
len: 15
j_gene: TRBJ1-4
v_gene: TRBV6-5
d_gene: TRBD1
CDR3aa: CASRRGQGIGEKLFF
CDR3nt: TGTGCCAGCAGGAGGGGACAGGGGATTGGAGAAAAACTGTTTTTT

abundance: once
len: 13
j_gene: TRBJ1-5
v_gene: TRBV28
d_gene: NA
CDR3aa: CASSPTGFQPQHF
CDR3nt: TGTGCCAGCAGTCCTACAGGGTTTCAGCCCCAGCATTTT

abundance: NA
len: 13
j_gene: TRBJ1-1
v_gene: TRBV12-3/TRBV12-4
d_gene: NA
CDR3aa: CASSFAGQTEAFF
CDR3nt: TGTGCCAGCAGTTTTGCGGGGCAGACTGAAGCTTTCTTT

abundance: NA
len: 15
j_gene: TRBJ1-4
v_gene: TRBV28
d_gene: NA
CDR3aa: CATCPNRDGNEKLFF
CDR3nt: TGTGCCACCTGCCCGAACCGGGACGGTAATGAAAAACTGTTTTTT

abundance: NA
len: 16
j_gene: TRBJ2-6
v_gene: TRBV7-3
d_gene: NA
CDR3aa: CASSLSPSSGANVLTF
CDR3nt: TGTGCCAGCAGCTTAAGCCCCAGCTCTGGGGCCAACGTCCTGACTTTC

abundance: NA
len: 16
j_gene: TRBJ2-3
v_gene: TRBV5-6
d_gene: NA
CDR3aa: CASSLRWVGGTDTQYF
CDR3nt: TGTGCCAGCAGCCTACGGTGGGTCGGGGGAACAGATACGCAGTATTTT

abundance: few
len: 12
j_gene: TRBJ1-2
v_gene: TRBV6-1
d_gene: NA
CDR3aa: CASSDRARGYTF
CDR3nt: TGTGCCAGCAGTGATAGGGCGCGGGGCTACACCTTC

abundance: NA
len: 14
j_gene: TRBJ1-5
v_gene: TRBV27
d_gene: NA
CDR3aa: CASSLALNLQPQHF
CDR3nt: TGTGCCAGCAGTTTAGCCCTCAACCTTCAGCCCCAGCATTTT

abundance: few
len: 15
j_gene: TRBJ2-7
v_gene: TRBV3-1/TRBV3-2
d_gene: NA
CDR3aa: CASSQLKLGGDEQYF
CDR3nt: TGTGCCAGCAGCCAGTTAAAACTAGGAGGGGACGAGCAGTACTTC

abundance: NA
len: 14
j_gene: TRBJ1-1
v_gene: TRBV6-2/TRBV6-3
d_gene: TRBD1
CDR3aa: CASSYQGANTEAFF
CDR3nt: TGTGCCAGCAGTTACCAGGGGGCGAACACTGAAGCTTTCTTT

abundance: few
len: 14
j_gene: TRBJ1-2
v_gene: TRBV5-5
d_gene: NA
CDR3aa: CASSLAQPGYGYTF
CDR3nt: TGTGCCAGCAGCTTGGCTCAGCCTGGCTATGGCTACACCTTC

abundance: NA
len: 13
j_gene: TRBJ1-5
v_gene: TRBV15
d_gene: NA
CDR3aa: CATSRDTNQPQHF
CDR3nt: TGTGCCACCAGCAGGGACACTAATCAGCCCCAGCATTTT

abundance: NA
len: 14
j_gene: TRBJ1-5
v_gene: TRBV4-1
d_gene: NA
CDR3aa: CASSQGSVQLPQHF
CDR3nt: TGCGCCAGCAGCCAAGGGTCGGTCCAGTTGCCCCAGCATTTT

abundance: NA
len: 18
j_gene: TRBJ1-5
v_gene: TRBV28
d_gene: TRBD1
CDR3aa: CASSLDRGRSYSNQPQHF
CDR3nt: TGTGCCAGCAGTTTGGACAGGGGGCGCTCCTATAGCAATCAGCCCCAGCATTTT

abundance: NA
len: 14
j_gene: TRBJ2-7
v_gene: TRBV25-1
d_gene: NA
CDR3aa: CASSEGYGPYEQYF
CDR3nt: TGTGCCAGCAGTGAAGGATATGGCCCCTACGAGCAGTACTTC

abundance: NA
len: 13
j_gene: TRBJ1-1
v_gene: TRBV18
d_gene: NA
CDR3aa: CASSPPMNTEAFF
CDR3nt: TGTGCCAGCTCACCACCTATGAACACTGAAGCTTTCTTT

abundance: NA
len: 18
j_gene: TRBJ1-4
v_gene: TRBV7-2
d_gene: NA
CDR3aa: CASSVRTALQGTNEKLFF
CDR3nt: TGTGCCAGCAGCGTCAGGACAGCCCTTCAAGGAACTAATGAAAAACTGTTTTTT

abundance: NA
len: 14
j_gene: TRBJ1-2
v_gene: TRBV4-3
d_gene: TRBD1
CDR3aa: CASSQETGGVGYTF
CDR3nt: TGCGCCAGCAGCCAAGAGACAGGGGGCGTCGGCTACACCTTC

abundance: NA
len: 16
j_gene: TRBJ2-4
v_gene: TRBV18
d_gene: NA
CDR3aa: CASSHPTDLAKNIQYF
CDR3nt: TGTGCCAGCTCACACCCGACGGATCTAGCCAAAAACATTCAGTACTTC

abundance: few
len: 14
j_gene: TRBJ1-1
v_gene: TRBV6-5
d_gene: NA
CDR3aa: CASTERGGGDEAFF
CDR3nt: TGTGCCAGCACCGAACGGGGCGGCGGAGATGAAGCTTTCTTT

abundance: NA
len: 15
j_gene: TRBJ1-5
v_gene: TRBV30
d_gene: NA
CDR3aa: CAWSNNEGGGQPQHF
CDR3nt: TGTGCCTGGAGTAACAATGAGGGCGGGGGTCAGCCCCAGCATTTT

abundance: NA
len: 18
j_gene: TRBJ1-6
v_gene: TRBV6-1
d_gene: NA
CDR3aa: CASSEGAQRWFMISPLHF
CDR3nt: TGTGCCAGCAGTGAGGGGGCCCAGAGGTGGTTTATGATTTCACCCCTCCACTTT

abundance: NA
len: 13
j_gene: TRBJ2-2
v_gene: TRBV20-1
d_gene: TRBD2
CDR3aa: CSASGGGTGELFF
CDR3nt: TGCAGTGCTAGTGGCGGGGGCACCGGGGAGCTGTTTTTT

abundance: NA
len: 15
j_gene: TRBJ2-3
v_gene: TRBV7-9
d_gene: TRBD1
CDR3aa: CASSADRTSTDTQYF
CDR3nt: TGTGCCAGCAGCGCGGACAGGACTAGCACAGATACGCAGTATTTT

abundance: NA
len: 15
j_gene: TRBJ1-4
v_gene: TRBV2
d_gene: TRBD1
CDR3aa: CASSAQQGINEKLFF
CDR3nt: TGTGCCAGCAGTGCACAACAGGGGATTAATGAAAAACTGTTTTTT

abundance: few
len: 15
j_gene: TRBJ1-2
v_gene: TRBV30
d_gene: TRBD1
CDR3aa: CAWSVGYRGGYGYTF
CDR3nt: TGTGCCTGGAGTGTGGGTTACAGGGGAGGCTATGGCTACACCTTC

abundance: once
len: 13
j_gene: TRBJ1-2
v_gene: TRBV7-9
d_gene: NA
CDR3aa: CASSSQISYGYTF
CDR3nt: TGTGCCAGCAGCTCACAGATAAGCTATGGCTACACCTTC

abundance: NA
len: 15
j_gene: TRBJ2-7
v_gene: TRBV5-6
d_gene: NA
CDR3aa: CASSLSPGSTYEQYF
CDR3nt: TGTGCCAGCAGCTTATCTCCAGGCTCCACCTACGAGCAGTACTTC

abundance: NA
len: 14
j_gene: TRBJ1-1
v_gene: TRBV5-8
d_gene: TRBD1
CDR3aa: CASTDRGPATEAFF
CDR3nt: TGTGCCAGCACGGACAGGGGGCCCGCAACTGAAGCTTTCTTT

abundance: NA
len: 15
j_gene: TRBJ2-7
v_gene: TRBV25-1
d_gene: NA
CDR3aa: CASSWGGGSPYEQYF
CDR3nt: TGTGCCAGCAGTTGGGGAGGGGGTTCCCCCTACGAGCAGTACTTC

abundance: NA
len: 16
j_gene: TRBJ2-3
v_gene: TRBV5-6
d_gene: TRBD2
CDR3aa: CASDQRSGGAPDTQYF
CDR3nt: TGTGCCAGCGACCAGAGGAGCGGGGGGGCCCCAGATACGCAGTATTTT

abundance: NA
len: 14
j_gene: TRBJ2-2
v_gene: TRBV3-1/TRBV3-2
d_gene: NA
CDR3aa: CASSQVAETGELFF
CDR3nt: TGTGCCAGCAGCCAAGTTGCGGAAACCGGGGAGCTGTTTTTT

abundance: NA
len: 14
j_gene: TRBJ1-2
v_gene: TRBV5-1
d_gene: NA
CDR3aa: CASSPELFNYGYTF
CDR3nt: TGCGCCAGCAGCCCCGAGCTATTTAACTATGGCTACACCTTC